This TCR beta chain was captured in a study of T cells in Graves' hyperthyroidism and ophthalmopathy. Study conclusions and caveats: Most clonotypes that expanded in the thyroid above 0.001 also showed up in blood. Ophthalmopathy got predicted by the model a median roughly 6.1 months before its onset.

Notes on this clonotype: Its specificity is unknown.

Not enrolled were patients with uncontrolled infection, other autoimmune disease, pregnancy or lactation. Diagnoses were established using clinical symptoms, serum thyroxine and TRAb, thyroid ultrasound and orbital computed tomography. Researchers took RNA transcripts and amplified the TCR beta CDR3 regions from them. First-round RT-PCR of the TCR CDR3 relied on the HTBI primer set. TCRdb reanalysed the multiplex PCR reads using MiXCR and keeps one entry per CDR3 protein. The data show 480,000 or so distinct CDR3 sequences, about 45% seen once. The CDR3 contains 14 residues. V lost 5 bases to trimming and J lost 5 bases, with 13 bases between them. Germline CDR1 is SNHLY and CDR2 is FYNNEI.

Sequenced: peripheral blood or thyroid tissue (not recorded which). The chain employs TRBV2 and TRBJ1-5; D call uncertain. The receptor was isolated from an adult woman with Graves' disease, either hyperthyroidism or ophthalmopathy (not recorded which). CDR3 coding DNA: TGTGCCAGCAGTATGCTACTCGGTTATCAGCCCCAGCATTTT. Protein sequence: CASSMLLGYQPQHF.